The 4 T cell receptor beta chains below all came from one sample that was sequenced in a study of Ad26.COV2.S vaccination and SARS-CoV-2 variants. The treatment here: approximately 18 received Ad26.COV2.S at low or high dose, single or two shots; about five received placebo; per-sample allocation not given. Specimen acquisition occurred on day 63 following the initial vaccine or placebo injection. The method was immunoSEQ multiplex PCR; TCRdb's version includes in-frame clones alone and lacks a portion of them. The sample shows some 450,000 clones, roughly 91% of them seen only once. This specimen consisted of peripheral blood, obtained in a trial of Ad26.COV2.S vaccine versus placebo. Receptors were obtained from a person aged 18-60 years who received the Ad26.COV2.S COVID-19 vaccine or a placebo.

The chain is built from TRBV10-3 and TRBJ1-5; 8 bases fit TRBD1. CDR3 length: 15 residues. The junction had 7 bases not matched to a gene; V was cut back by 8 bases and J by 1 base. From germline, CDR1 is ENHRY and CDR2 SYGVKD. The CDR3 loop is CAIGKDRGSNQPQHF. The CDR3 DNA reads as TGTGCCATCGGAAAAGACAGGGGAAGCAATCAGCCCCAGCATTTT.

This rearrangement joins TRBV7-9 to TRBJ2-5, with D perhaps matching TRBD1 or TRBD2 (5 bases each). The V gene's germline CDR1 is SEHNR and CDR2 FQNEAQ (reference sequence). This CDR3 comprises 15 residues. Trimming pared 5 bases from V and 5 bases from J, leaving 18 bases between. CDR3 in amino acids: CASSTTGTGAETQYF. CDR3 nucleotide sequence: TGTGCCAGCAGCACAACGGGAACCGGGGCGGAGACCCAGTACTTC. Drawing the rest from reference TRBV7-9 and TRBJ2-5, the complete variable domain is DTGVSQNPRHKITKRGQNVTFRCDPISEHNRLYWYRQTLGQGPEFLTYFQNEAQLEKSRLLSDRFSAERPKGSFSTLEIQRTEQGDSAMYLCASSTTGTGAETQYFGPGTRLLVL.

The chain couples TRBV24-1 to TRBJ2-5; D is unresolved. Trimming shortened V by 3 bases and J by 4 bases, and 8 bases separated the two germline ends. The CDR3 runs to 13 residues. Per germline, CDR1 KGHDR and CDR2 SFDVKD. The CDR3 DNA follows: TGTGCCACCAGTGATGACCCTGGAGAGACCCAGTACTTC. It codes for CATSDDPGETQYF.

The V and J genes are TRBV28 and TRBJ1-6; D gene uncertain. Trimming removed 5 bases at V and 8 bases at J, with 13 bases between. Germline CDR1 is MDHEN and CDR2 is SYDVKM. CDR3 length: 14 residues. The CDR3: CASSPEVWDSPLHF. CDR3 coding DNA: TGTGCCAGCAGTCCTGAGGTATGGGATTCACCCCTCCACTTT.